Included here is one T cell receptor (beta chain) sequence, with context. Its antigen is still unknown. The data were taken from a study of radiotherapy plus CTLA-4 blockade in lung cancer. Overall study: Objective responses emerged in 15% to 20% of patients, and around 29% attained disease control.

General study results and limits: There was expansion of tumor-derived TCR clones in blood after radiotherapy plus ipilimumab. Increased serum interferon-beta after radiation also reportedly predicted response strongly.

Only in-frame clones appear in the TCRdb table, and some are missing; sequencing was by immunoSEQ multiplex PCR. The table lists roughly 120,000 clones, around 75% of them singletons. This sample comprised peripheral blood, obtained from a patient treated with radiotherapy plus ipilimumab. The receptor was derived from a human donor with non-small cell lung cancer who had a partial response to radiotherapy plus ipilimumab.

CDR3 region: CSVDLSADTQYF. The DNA of the CDR3 is TGCAGCGTTGATCTCTCAGCAGATACGCAGTATTTT. The rearrangement joins TRBV29-1 to TRBJ2-3; no clear D. V was pared by 3 bases and J by 4 bases, with 8 bases between. Looked up from germline, CDR1 is SQVTM and CDR2 is ANQGSEA. There are 12 residues in the CDR3.